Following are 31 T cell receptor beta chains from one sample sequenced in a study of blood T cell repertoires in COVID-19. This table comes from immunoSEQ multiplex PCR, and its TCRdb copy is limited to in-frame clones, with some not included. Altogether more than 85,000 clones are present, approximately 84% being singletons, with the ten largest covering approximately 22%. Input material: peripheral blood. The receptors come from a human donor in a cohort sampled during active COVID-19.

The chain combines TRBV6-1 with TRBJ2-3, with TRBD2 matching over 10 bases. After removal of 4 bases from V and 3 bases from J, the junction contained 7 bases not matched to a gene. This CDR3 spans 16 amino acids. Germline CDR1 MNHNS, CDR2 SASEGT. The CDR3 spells CASSVGAGGRTDTQYF. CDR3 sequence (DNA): TGTGCCAGCAGTGTCGGAGCGGGGGGGAGGACAGATACGCAGTATTTT.

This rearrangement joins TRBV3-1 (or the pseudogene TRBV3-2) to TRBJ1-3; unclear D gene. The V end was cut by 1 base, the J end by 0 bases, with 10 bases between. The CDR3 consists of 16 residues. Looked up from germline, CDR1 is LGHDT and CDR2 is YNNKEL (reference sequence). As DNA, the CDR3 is TGTGCCAGCAGCCAAGGCAGTGTCGACTCTGGAAACACCATATATTTT. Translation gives CASSQGSVDSGNTIYF.

CDR3 loop: CASKVNRIYGYTF. As DNA, the CDR3 is TGTGCCAGTAAGGTTAACAGGATCTATGGCTACACCTTC. This chain links TRBV19 with TRBJ1-2; perhaps TRBD1 as D (5 bases). Trimming shortened V by 7 bases and J by 4 bases, and 13 bases separated the two germline ends. CDR1 and CDR2 (germline): LNHDA, SQIVND (reference sequence). The CDR3 runs to 13 residues.

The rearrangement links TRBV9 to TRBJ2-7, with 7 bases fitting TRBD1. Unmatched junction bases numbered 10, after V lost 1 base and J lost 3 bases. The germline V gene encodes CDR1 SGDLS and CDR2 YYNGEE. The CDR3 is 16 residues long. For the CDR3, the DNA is TGTGCCAGCAGCGTAAGCGTACAGGGGTCAGGCTACGAGCAGTACTTC. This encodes CASSVSVQGSGYEQYF.

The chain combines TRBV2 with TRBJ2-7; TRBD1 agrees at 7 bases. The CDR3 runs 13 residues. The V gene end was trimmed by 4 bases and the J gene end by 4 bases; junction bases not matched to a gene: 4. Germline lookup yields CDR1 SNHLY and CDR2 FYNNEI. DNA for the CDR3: TGTGCCAGCAGTGGGACAGGTACTTACGAGCAGTACTTC. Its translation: CASSGTGTYEQYF.

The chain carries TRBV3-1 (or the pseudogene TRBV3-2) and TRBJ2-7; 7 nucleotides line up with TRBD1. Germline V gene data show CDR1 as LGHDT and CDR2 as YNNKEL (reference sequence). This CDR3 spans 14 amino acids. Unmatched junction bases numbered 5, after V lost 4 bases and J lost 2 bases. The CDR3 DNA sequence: TGTGCCAGCAGCCTACTTCAGGGGGCCTACGAGCAGTACTTC. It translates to CASSLLQGAYEQYF.

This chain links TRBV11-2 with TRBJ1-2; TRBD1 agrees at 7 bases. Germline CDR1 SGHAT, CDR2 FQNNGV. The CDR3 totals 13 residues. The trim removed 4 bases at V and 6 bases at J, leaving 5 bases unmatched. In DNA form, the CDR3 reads TGTGCCAGCAGCTCCGAGACAGGGAATGGCTACACCTTC. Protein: CASSSETGNGYTF.

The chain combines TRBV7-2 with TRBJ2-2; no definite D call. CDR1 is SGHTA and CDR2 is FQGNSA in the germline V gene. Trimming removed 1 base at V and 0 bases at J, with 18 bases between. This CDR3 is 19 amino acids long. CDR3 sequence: CASSLGLRSYKSNTGELFF. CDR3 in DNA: TGTGCCAGCAGCTTAGGACTCCGTTCTTATAAGTCGAACACCGGGGAGCTGTTTTTT.

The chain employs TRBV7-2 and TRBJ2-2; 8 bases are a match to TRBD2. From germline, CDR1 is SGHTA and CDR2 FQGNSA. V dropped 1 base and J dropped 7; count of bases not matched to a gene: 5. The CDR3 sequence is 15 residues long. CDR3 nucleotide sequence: TGTGCCAGCAGCTTAGTCGGACGGGAGGGCGGGGAGCTGTTTTTT. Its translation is CASSLVGREGGELFF.

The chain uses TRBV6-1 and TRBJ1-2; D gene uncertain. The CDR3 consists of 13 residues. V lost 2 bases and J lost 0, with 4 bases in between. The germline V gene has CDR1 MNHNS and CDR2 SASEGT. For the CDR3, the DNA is TGTGCCAGCAGTGAACAGACTAACTATGGCTACACCTTC. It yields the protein CASSEQTNYGYTF.

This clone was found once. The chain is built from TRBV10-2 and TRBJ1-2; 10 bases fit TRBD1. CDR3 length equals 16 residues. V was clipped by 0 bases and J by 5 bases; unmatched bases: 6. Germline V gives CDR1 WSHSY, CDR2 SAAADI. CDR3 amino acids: CASSESRQGALYGYTF. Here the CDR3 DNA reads TGCGCCAGCAGTGAGTCTAGACAGGGGGCCCTTTATGGCTACACCTTC.

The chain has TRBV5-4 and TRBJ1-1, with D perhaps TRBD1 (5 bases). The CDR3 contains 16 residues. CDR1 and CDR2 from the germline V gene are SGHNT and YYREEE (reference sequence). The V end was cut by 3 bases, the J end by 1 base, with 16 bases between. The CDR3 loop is CASSSGGGLQNTEAFF. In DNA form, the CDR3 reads TGTGCCAGCAGCTCGGGGGGGGGTCTCCAGAACACTGAAGCTTTCTTT.

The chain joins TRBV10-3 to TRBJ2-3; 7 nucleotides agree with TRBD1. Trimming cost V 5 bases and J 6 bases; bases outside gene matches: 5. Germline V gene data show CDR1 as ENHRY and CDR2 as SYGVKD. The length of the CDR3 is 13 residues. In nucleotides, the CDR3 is TGTGCCATCAGTCGGACAGGATGGGATACGCAGTATTTT. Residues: CAISRTGWDTQYF.

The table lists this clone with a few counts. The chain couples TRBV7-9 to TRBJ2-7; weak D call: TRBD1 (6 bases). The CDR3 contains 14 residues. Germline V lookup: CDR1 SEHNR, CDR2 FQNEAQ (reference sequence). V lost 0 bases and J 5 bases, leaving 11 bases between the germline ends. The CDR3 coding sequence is TGTGCCAGCAGCTTAGCTGGGACAATAGACGAGCAGTACTTC. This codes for CASSLAGTIDEQYF.

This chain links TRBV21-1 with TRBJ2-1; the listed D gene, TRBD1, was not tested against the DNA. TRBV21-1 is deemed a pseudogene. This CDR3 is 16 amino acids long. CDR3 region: CASSKRNQGVSWEQFF. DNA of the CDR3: TGTGCCAGCAGCAAACGGAACCAGGGGGTTTCGTGGGAGCAGTTCTTC.

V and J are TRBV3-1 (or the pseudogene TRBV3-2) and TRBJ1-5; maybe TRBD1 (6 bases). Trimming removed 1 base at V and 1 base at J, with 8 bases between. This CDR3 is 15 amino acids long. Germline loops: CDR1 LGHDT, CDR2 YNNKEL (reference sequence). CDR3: CASSQGTASNQPQHF. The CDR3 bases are TGTGCCAGCAGCCAAGGGACAGCGAGCAATCAGCCCCAGCATTTT.

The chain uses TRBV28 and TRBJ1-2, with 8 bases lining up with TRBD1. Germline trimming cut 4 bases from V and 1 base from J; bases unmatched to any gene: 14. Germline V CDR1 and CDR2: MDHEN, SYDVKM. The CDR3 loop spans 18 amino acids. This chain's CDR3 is CASSSPRGPQDGNYGYTF. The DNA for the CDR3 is TGTGCCAGCAGTTCGCCCAGGGGGCCACAAGACGGTAACTATGGCTACACCTTC.

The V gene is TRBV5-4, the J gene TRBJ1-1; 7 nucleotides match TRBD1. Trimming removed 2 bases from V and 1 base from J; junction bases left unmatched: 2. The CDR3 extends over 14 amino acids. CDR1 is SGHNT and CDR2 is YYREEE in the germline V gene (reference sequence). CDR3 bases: TGTGCCAGCAGCTTTCAGGGGGAGAACACTGAAGCTTTCTTT. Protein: CASSFQGENTEAFF.

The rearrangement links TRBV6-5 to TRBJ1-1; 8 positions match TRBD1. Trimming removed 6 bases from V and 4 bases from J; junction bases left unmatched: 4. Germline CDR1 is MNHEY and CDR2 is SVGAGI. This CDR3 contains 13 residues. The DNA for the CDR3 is TGTGCCAGCAGGGGGACAGGTATCACTGAAGCTTTCTTT. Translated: CASRGTGITEAFF.

The CDR3 bases are TGTGCCAGCAGCCCCCGGGGGGACAACGCCTACAATGAGCAGTTCTTC. It yields the protein CASSPRGDNAYNEQFF. This rearrangement joins TRBV3-1 (or the pseudogene TRBV3-2) to TRBJ2-1, with a possible D match to TRBD2 (7 bases). The CDR3 has 16 amino acids. Germline V gene data show CDR1 as LGHDT and CDR2 as YNNKEL (reference sequence). V lost 4 bases, J lost 2 bases, and 15 bases lay in between.

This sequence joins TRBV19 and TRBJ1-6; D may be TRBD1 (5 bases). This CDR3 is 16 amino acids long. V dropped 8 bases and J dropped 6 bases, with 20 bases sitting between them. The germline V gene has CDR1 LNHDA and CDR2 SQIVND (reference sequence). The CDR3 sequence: CASQDLPGGGNSPLHF. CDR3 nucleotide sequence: TGTGCCAGTCAGGACCTCCCCGGGGGTGGTAATTCACCCCTCCACTTT. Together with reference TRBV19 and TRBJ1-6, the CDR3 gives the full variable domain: DGGITQSPKYLFRKEGQNVTLSCEQNLNHDAMYWYRQDPGQGLRLIYYSQIVNDFQKGDIAEGYSVSREKKESFPLTVTSAQKNPTAFYLCASQDLPGGGNSPLHFGNGTRLTVT.

The CDR3 DNA sequence: TGTGCCAGCAGCGCGACAGGGGGGGCAGATACGCAGTATTTT. This translates into CASSATGGADTQYF. The genes are TRBV2 and TRBJ2-3; 9 nucleotides agree with TRBD1. V gave up 6 bases and J gave up 4 bases; unmatched junction bases: 5. Germline V lookup: CDR1 SNHLY, CDR2 FYNNEI. This CDR3 comprises 14 residues.

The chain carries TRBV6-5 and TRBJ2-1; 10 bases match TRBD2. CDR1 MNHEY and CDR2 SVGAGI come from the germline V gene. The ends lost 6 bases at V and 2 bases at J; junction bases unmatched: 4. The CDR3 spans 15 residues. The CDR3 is CASRLAGRAYNEQFF. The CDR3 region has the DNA TGTGCCAGCAGACTAGCGGGGAGGGCCTACAATGAGCAGTTCTTC.

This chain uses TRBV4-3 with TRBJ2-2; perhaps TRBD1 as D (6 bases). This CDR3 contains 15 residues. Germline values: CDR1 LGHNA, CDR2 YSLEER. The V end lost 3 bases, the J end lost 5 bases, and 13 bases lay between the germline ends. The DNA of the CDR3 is TGCGCCAGCAGCCATGATGACAGGCGAACCGGGGAGCTGTTTTTT. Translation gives CASSHDDRRTGELFF.

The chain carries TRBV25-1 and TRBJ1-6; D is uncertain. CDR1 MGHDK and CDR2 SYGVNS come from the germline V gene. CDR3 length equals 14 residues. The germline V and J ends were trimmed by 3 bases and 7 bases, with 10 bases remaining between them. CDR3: CASSEVLPNSPLHF. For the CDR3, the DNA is TGTGCCAGCAGTGAGGTACTTCCGAATTCACCCCTCCACTTT. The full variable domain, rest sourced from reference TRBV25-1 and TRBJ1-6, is EADIYQTPRYLVIGTGKKITLECSQTMGHDKMYWYQQDPGMELHLIHYSYGVNSTEKGDLSSESTVSRIRTEHFPLTLESARPSHTSQYLCASSEVLPNSPLHFGNGTRLTVT.

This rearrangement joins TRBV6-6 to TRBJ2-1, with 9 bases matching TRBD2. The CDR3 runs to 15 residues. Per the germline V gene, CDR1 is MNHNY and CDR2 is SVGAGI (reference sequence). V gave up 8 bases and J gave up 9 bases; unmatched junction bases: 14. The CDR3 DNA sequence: TGTGCCAGCTCCCCAGCGGGAGGTGGGGTGGGTGAGCAGTTCTTC. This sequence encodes CASSPAGGGVGEQFF.

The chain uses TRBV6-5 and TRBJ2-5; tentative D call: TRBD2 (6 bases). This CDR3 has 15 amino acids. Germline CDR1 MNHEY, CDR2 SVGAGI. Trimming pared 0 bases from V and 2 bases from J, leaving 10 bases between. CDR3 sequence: CASSYSSRGQETQYF. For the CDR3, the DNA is TGTGCCAGCAGTTACTCGAGTCGGGGGCAAGAGACCCAGTACTTC.

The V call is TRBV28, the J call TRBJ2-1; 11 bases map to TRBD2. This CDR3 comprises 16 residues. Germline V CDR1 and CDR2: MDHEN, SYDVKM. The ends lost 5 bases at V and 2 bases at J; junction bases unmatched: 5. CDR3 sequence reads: CASSELAGVPYNEQFF. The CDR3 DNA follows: TGTGCCAGCAGTGAACTAGCGGGAGTCCCCTACAATGAGCAGTTCTTC.

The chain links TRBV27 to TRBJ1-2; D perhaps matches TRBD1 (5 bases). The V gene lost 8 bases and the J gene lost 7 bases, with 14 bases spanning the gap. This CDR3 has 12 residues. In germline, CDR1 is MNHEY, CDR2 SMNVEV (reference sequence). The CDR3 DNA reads TGTGCCAGCGGAGGGACCGTGGGTGGCTACACCTTC. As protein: CASGGTVGGYTF.

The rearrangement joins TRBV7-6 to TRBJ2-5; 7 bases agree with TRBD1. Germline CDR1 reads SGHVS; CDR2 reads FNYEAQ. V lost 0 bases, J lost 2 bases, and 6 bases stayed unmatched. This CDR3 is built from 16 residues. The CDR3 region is CASSLAGTASQETQYF. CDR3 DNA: TGTGCCAGCAGCTTAGCTGGGACAGCCTCACAAGAGACCCAGTACTTC.

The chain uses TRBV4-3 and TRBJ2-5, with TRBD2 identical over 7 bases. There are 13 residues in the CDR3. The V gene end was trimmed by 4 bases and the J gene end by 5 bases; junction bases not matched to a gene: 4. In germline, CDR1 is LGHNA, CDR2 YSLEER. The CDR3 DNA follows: TGCGCCAGCAGCCTCGGACTAGGGGAGACCCAGTACTTC. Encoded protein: CASSLGLGETQYF.